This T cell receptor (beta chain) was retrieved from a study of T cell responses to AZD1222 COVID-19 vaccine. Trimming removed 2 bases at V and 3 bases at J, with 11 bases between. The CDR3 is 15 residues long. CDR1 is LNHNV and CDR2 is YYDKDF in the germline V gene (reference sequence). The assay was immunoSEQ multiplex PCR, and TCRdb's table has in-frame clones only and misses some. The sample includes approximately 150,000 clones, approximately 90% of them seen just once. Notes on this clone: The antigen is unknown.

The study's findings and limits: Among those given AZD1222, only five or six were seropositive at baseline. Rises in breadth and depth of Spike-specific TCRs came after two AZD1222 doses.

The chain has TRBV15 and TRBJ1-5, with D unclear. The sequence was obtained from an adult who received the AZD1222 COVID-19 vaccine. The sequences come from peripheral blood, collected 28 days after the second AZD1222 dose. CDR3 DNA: TGTGCCACCAGCAGAACCAGAGCTTACAATCAGCCCCAGCATTTT. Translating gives CATSRTRAYNQPQHF.